The entry that follows covers one T cell receptor (beta chain) sequence. Its specificity is not known. V was clipped by 4 bases and J by 3 bases, with 18 bases between them. Germline CDR1 reads SGHNT; CDR2 reads YENEEA. The CDR3 sequence is 16 residues long. Expansion of antigen-specific CD4+ T cells with viral peptide pools was carried out by the ViraFEST assay before sequencing. After roughly ten days in culture, the CD4+ T cells were isolated. Of the BNT162b2 and mRNA-1273 vaccines, participants received two doses of one or the other. A half-volume exchange with IL-2 medium occurred on days 3 and 7. The data were taken from a study of vaccination effects on CD4 cells after COVID-19. Findings of the study overall: Convalescent patients were scarce, and early post-infection timepoints were absent. Both infection-induced and vaccine-induced clones contracted markedly at late post-vaccination timepoints.

Sequenced by immunoSEQ multiplex PCR; TCRdb stores in-frame clones only, minus some. The sample consists of fewer than 40,000 clones, roughly 79% of them appearing once. The sequences come from CD4+ T cells from PBMCs cultured with HCoV-NL63 spike peptides, collected after COVID-19 vaccination. The clonotype originates from a human donor who received a COVID-19 vaccine. Some clones in this sample may be carry-over from other donors' samples. This chain uses TRBV11-3 with TRBJ2-5, with a possible D match to TRBD2 (5 bases). CDR3 loop: CASSSAEGLTEETQYF. CDR3 DNA sequence: TGTGCCAGCAGCTCGGCCGAGGGCCTCACCGAAGAGACCCAGTACTTC.